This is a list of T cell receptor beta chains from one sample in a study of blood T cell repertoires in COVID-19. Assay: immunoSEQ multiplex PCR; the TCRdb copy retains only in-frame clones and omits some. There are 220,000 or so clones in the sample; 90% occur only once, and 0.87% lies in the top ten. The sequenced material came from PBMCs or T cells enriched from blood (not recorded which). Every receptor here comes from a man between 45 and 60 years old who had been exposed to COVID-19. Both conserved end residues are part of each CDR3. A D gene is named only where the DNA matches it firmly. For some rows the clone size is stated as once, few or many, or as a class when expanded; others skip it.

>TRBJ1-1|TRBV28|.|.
CASGGDATEAFF
TGTGCCAGCGGGGGGGATGCCACTGAAGCTTTCTTT
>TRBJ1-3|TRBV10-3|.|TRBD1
CAISDADRAGNTIYF
TGTGCCATCAGTGACGCGGACAGGGCTGGAAACACCATATATTTT
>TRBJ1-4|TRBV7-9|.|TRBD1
CASSLGTGGEKKLFF
TGTGCCAGCAGCTTAGGCACAGGGGGCGAGAAGAAACTGTTTTTT
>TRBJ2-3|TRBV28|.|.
CASSTYRLNTQYF
TGTGCCAGCAGCACTTACAGGTTGAATACGCAGTATTTT
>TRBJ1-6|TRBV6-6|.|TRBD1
CASSYSAGGYNSPLHF
TGTGCCAGCAGTTATAGTGCAGGGGGTTACAATTCACCCCTCCACTTT
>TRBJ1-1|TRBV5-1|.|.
CASSPVGHPNTEAFF
TGCGCCAGCAGCCCGGTGGGACACCCGAACACTGAAGCTTTCTTT
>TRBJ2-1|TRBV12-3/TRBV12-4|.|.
CASSPSVVNEQFF
TGTGCCAGCAGCCCTAGCGTGGTGAATGAGCAGTTCTTC
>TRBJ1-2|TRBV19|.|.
CASTEGGGPNYGYTF
TGTGCCAGTACAGAGGGCGGGGGGCCGAACTATGGCTACACCTTC
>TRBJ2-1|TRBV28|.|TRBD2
CASTTSGAGEQFF
TGTGCCAGCACAACTAGCGGGGCGGGTGAGCAGTTCTTC
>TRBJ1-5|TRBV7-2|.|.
CASSFKSGDQPQHF
TGTGCCAGCAGCTTCAAGTCAGGGGATCAGCCCCAGCATTTT
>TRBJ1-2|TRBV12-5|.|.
CASGLVLGREGYGYTF
TGTGCTAGTGGTTTGGTACTCGGCAGGGAAGGCTATGGCTACACCTTC
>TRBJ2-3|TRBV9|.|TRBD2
CASSVETSGTTDTQYF
TGTGCCAGCAGCGTAGAAACTAGCGGGACCACAGATACGCAGTATTTT
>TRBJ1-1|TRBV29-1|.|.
CSVQGQRDTEAFF
TGCAGCGTTCAAGGACAGCGGGACACTGAAGCTTTCTTT
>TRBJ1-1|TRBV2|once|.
CASSEGPDTEAFF
TGTGCCAGCAGTGAAGGGCCCGACACTGAAGCTTTCTTT
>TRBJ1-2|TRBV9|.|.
CASSSRVGAYGYTF
TGTGCCAGCAGCTCCAGGGTAGGGGCTTATGGCTACACCTTC
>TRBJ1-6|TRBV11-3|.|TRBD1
CASSLSGTGNSPLHF
TGTGCCAGCAGCCTTTCCGGGACAGGCAATTCACCCCTCCACTTT
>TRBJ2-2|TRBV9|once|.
CASSGSGTFTGELFF
TGTGCCAGCAGCGGCTCCGGGACTTTTACCGGGGAGCTGTTTTTT
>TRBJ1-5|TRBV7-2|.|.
CASSFSGLSQPQHF
TGTGCCAGCAGCTTTTCAGGGTTAAGTCAGCCCCAGCATTTT
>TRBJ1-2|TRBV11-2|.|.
CASSSVSRQIYGYTF
TGTGCCAGCAGCTCTGTGAGCAGGCAAATCTATGGCTACACCTTC
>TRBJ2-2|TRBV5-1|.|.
CASSLGGYGELFF
TGCGCCAGCAGCTTGGGGGGCTACGGGGAGCTGTTTTTT
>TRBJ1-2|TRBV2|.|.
CASSESAGLVYGYTF
TGTGCCAGCAGTGAAAGTGCGGGGTTGGTCTATGGCTACACCTTC
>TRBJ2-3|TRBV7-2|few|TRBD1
CASAVQSGGYTDTQYF
TGTGCCAGCGCCGTTCAGTCAGGGGGCTACACAGATACGCAGTATTTT
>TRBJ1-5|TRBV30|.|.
CAWSEGVRQPQHF
TGTGCCTGGAGTGAAGGGGTACGTCAGCCCCAGCATTTT
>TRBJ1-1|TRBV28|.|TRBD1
CASRRPGTGGTEAFF
TGTGCCAGCAGGCGCCCCGGGACAGGGGGCACTGAAGCTTTCTTT
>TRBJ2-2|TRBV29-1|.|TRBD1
CSVRLPGQGRPGELFF
TGCAGCGTTCGACTTCCGGGACAGGGGAGGCCCGGGGAGCTGTTTTTT
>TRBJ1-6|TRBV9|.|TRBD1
CASSVADRVNSPLHF
TGTGCCAGCAGCGTAGCGGACAGGGTTAATTCACCCCTCCACTTT
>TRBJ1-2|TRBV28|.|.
CASSLGWGRQEDYGYTF
TGTGCCAGCAGTTTAGGCTGGGGGCGGCAGGAGGACTATGGCTACACCTTC
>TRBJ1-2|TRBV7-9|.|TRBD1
CASNRDSVNYGYTF
TGTGCCAGCAACAGGGACAGCGTTAACTATGGCTACACCTTC
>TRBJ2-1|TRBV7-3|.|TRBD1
CASSSGQGVYNEQFF
TGTGCCAGCAGCTCCGGACAGGGAGTCTACAATGAGCAGTTCTTC
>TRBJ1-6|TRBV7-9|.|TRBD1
CASSRQGVDSPLHF
TGTGCCAGCAGCCGACAGGGGGTTGATTCACCCCTCCACTTT
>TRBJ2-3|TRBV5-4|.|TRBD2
CASSLGLAASTDTQYF
TGTGCCAGCAGCTTGGGGCTAGCGGCCAGCACAGATACGCAGTATTTT
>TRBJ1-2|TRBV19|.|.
CASSIGTIGYTF
TGTGCCAGTAGTATAGGGACAATCGGCTACACCTTC
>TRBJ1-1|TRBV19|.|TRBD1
CASSHVRTGATEAFF
TGTGCCAGTAGTCACGTCCGGACAGGGGCCACTGAAGCTTTCTTT
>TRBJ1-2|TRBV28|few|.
CASSGPGTGYTF
TGTGCCAGCAGTGGGCCAGGCACTGGCTACACCTTC
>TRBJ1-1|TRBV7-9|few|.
CASSSSRYLNTEAFF
TGTGCCAGCAGCTCCTCACGGTATCTGAACACTGAAGCTTTCTTT
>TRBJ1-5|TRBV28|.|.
CASSFGSWGQAQHF
TGTGCCAGCAGTTTCGGGTCGTGGGGGCAGGCCCAGCATTTT
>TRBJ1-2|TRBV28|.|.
CASSLVAPGNYGYTF
TGTGCCAGCAGTTTAGTCGCCCCGGGAAACTATGGCTACACCTTC
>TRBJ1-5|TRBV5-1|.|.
CASSFEGNQPQHF
TGCGCCAGCAGCTTCGAGGGCAATCAGCCCCAGCATTTT
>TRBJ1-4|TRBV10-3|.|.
CAISAFGGADEKLFF
TGTGCCATCAGTGCGTTTGGGGGCGCTGATGAAAAACTGTTTTTT
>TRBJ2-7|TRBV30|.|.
CAWNKRGKNYEQYF
TGTGCCTGGAATAAAAGGGGAAAGAACTACGAGCAGTACTTC
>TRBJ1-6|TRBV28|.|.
CASSSQGGDSPLHF
TGTGCCAGCAGCTCGCAAGGAGGGGATTCACCCCTCCACTTT
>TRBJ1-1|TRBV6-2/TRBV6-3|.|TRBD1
CASSYLSVDRTNTEAFF
TGTGCCAGCAGTTACCTGTCTGTGGACAGGACGAACACTGAAGCTTTCTTT
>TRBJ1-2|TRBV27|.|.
CASSSQDRPRGYTF
TGTGCCAGCAGTTCACAGGATCGACCTAGGGGCTACACCTTC
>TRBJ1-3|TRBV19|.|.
CASSATGTDTIYF
TGTGCCAGTAGTGCGACAGGCACAGACACCATATATTTT
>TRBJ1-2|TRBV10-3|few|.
CAIREFQANYGYTF
TGTGCCATCAGGGAATTTCAGGCTAACTATGGCTACACCTTC
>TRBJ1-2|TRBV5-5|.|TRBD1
CASSLASAGGYGYTF
TGTGCCAGCAGCTTGGCCTCCGCAGGGGGCTATGGCTACACCTTC
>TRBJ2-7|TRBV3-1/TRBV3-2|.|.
CATGGDLYEQYF
TGTGCCACAGGAGGGGACCTCTACGAGCAGTACTTC
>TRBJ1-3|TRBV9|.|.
CASSVEGQRGNTIYF
TGTGCCAGCAGCGTGGAAGGACAGAGGGGAAACACCATATATTTT
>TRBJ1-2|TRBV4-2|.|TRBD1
CASSQEGTGVSGYTF
TGTGCCAGCAGCCAAGAAGGAACAGGGGTTAGTGGCTACACCTTC
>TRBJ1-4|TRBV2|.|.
CASSGRASNEKLFF
TGTGCCAGCAGTGGAAGAGCCTCTAATGAAAAACTGTTTTTT
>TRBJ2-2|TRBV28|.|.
CASSAYRFLANTGELFF
TGTGCCAGCAGTGCATACAGGTTTCTCGCGAACACCGGGGAGCTGTTTTTT
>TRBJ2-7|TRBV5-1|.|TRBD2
CASSLATLAVSYEQYF
TGCGCCAGCAGCTTGGCGACACTAGCGGTCTCCTACGAGCAGTACTTC
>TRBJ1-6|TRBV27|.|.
CASSLSQPRLPLHF
TGTGCCAGCAGTTTATCACAGCCGAGATTGCCCCTCCACTTT
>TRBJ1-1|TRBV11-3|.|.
CASTLSGTEAFF
TGTGCCAGCACCCTCAGTGGGACAGAAGCTTTCTTT
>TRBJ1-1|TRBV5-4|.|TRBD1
CASSSYGTGNTEAFF
TGTGCCAGCAGCTCGTACGGGACAGGTAACACTGAAGCTTTCTTT